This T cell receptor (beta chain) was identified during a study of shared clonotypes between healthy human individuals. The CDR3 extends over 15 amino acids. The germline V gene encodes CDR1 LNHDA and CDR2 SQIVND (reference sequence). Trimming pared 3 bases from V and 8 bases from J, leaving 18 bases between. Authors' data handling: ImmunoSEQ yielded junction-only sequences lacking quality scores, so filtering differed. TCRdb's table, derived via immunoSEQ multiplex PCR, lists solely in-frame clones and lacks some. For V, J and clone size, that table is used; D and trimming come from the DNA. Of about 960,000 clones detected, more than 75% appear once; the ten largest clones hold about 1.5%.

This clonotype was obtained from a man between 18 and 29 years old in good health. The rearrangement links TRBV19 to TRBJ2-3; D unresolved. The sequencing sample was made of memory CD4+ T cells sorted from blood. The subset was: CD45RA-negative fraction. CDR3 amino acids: CASSIQETPRSTQYF. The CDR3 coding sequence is TGTGCCAGTAGTATCCAGGAAACCCCGAGGAGTACGCAGTATTTT.